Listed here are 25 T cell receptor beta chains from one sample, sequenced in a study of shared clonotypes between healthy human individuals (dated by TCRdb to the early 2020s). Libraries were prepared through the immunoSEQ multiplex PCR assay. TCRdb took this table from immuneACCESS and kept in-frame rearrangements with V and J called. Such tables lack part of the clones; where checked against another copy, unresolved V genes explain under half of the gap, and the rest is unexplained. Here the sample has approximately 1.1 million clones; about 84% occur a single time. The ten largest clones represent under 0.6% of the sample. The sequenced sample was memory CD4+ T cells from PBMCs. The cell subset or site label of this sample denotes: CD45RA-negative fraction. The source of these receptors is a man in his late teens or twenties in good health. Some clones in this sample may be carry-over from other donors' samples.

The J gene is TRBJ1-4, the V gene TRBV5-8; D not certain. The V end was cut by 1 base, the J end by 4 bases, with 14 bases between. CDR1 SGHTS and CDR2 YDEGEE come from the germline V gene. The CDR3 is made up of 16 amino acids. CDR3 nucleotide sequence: TGTGCCAGCAGCTTGATATACTCAGCGTTTAATGAAAAACTGTTTTTT. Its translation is CASSLIYSAFNEKLFF.

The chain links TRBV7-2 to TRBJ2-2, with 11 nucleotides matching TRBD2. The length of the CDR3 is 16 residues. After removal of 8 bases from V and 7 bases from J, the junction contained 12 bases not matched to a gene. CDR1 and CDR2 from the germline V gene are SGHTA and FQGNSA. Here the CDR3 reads CASLLAGGALRGELFF. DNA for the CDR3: TGTGCCAGCTTATTAGCGGGAGGGGCCCTACGCGGGGAGCTGTTTTTT.

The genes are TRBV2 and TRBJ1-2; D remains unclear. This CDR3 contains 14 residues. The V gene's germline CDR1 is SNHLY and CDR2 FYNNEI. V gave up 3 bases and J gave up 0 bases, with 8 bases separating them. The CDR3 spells CASSEAYTNYGYTF. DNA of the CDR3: TGTGCCAGCAGTGAGGCTTATACTAACTATGGCTACACCTTC. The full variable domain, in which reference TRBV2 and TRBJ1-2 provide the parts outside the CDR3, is EPEVTQTPSHQVTQMGQEVILRCVPISNHLYFYWYRQILGQKVEFLVSFYNNEISEKSEIFDDQFSVERPDGSNFTLKIRSTKLEDSAMYFCASSEAYTNYGYTFGSGTRLTVV.

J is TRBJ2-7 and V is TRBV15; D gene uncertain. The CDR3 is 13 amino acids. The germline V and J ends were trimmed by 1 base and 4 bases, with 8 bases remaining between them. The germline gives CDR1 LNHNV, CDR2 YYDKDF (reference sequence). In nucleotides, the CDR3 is TGTGCCACCAGCAGAGCCCGCGGTTACGAGCAGTACTTC. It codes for CATSRARGYEQYF.

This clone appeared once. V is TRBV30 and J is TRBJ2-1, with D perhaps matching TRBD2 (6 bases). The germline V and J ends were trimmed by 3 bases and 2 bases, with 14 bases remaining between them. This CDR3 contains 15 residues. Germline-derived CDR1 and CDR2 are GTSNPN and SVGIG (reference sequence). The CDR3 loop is CAWRFGSGTYNEQFF. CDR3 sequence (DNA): TGTGCCTGGAGGTTCGGGAGTGGCACCTACAATGAGCAGTTCTTC.

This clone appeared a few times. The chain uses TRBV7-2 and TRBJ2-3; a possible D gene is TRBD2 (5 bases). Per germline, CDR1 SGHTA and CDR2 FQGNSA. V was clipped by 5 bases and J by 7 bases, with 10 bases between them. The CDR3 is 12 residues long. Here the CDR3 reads CASSADFHTQYF. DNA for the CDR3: TGTGCCAGCAGCGCGGACTTCCATACGCAGTATTTT.

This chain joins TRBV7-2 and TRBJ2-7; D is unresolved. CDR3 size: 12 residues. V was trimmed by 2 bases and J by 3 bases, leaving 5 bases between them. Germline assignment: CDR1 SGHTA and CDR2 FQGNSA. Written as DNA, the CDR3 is TGTGCCAGCAGCTTATTGCTCTACGAGCAGTACTTC. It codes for CASSLLLYEQYF. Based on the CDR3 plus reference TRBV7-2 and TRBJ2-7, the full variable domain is GAGVSQSPSNKVTEKGKDVELRCDPISGHTALYWYRQSLGQGLEFLIYFQGNSAPDKSGLPSDRFSAERTGGSVSTLTIQRTQQEDSAVYLCASSLLLYEQYFGPGTRLTVT.

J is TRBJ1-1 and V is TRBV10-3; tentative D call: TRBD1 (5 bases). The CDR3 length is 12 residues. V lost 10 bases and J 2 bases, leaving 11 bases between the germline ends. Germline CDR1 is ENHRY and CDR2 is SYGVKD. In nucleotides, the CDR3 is TGTGCCAGCTCGACAGCCAACACTGAAGCTTTCTTT. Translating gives CASSTANTEAFF.

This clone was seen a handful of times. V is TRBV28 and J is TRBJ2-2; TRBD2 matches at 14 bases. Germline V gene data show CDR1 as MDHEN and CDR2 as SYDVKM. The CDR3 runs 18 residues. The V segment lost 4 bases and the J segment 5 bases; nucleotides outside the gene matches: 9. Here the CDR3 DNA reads TGTGCCAGCAGTTCTCCCTCTGGGACTAGCGGGAGAACCGGGGAGCTGTTTTTT. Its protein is CASSSPSGTSGRTGELFF.

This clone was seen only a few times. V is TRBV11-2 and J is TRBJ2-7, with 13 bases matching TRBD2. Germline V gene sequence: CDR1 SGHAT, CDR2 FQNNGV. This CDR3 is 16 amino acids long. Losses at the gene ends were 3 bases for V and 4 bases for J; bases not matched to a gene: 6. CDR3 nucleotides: TGTGCCAGCAGCTTGAGACTAGCGGGAGGATATTACGAGCAGTACTTC. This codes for CASSLRLAGGYYEQYF. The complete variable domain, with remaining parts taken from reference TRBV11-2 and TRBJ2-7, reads EAGVAQSPRYKIIEKRQSVAFWCNPISGHATLYWYQQILGQGPKLLIQFQNNGVVDDSQLPKDRFSAERLKGVDSTLKIQPAKLEDSAVYLCASSLRLAGGYYEQYFGPGTRLTVT.

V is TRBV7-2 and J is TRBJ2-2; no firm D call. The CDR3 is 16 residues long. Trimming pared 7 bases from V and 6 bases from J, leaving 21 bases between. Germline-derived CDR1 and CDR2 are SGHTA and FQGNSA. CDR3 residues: CASNSWPLDPAGELFF. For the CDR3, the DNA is TGTGCCAGCAATAGTTGGCCCCTAGATCCTGCCGGGGAGCTGTTTTTT.

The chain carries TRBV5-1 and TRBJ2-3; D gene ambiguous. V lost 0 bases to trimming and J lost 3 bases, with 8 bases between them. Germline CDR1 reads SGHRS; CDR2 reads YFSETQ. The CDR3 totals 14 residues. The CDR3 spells CASSLAPPTDTQYF. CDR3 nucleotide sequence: TGCGCCAGCAGCTTGGCGCCCCCGACAGATACGCAGTATTTT.

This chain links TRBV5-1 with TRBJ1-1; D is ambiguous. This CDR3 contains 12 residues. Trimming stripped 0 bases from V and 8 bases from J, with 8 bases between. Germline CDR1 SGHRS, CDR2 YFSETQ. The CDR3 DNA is TGCGCCAGCAGCTTGGATTTGGAAGAAGCTTTCTTT. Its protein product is CASSLDLEEAFF. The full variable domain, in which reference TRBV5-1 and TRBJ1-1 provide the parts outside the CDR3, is KAGVTQTPRYLIKTRGQQVTLSCSPISGHRSVSWYQQTPGQGLQFLFEYFSETQRNKGNFPGRFSGRQFSNSRSEMNVSTLELGDSALYLCASSLDLEEAFFGQGTRLTVV.

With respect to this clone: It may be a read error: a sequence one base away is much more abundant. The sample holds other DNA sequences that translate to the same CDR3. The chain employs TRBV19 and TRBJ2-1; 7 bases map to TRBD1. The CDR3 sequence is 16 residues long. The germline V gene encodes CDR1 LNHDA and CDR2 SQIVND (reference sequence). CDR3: CASSVAAGTAYNEQFF. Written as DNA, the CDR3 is TGTGCCAGTAGTGTCGCCGCCGGGACAGCCTACAATGAACAGTTCTTC. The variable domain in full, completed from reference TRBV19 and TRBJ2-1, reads DGGITQSPKYLFRKEGQNVTLSCEQNLNHDAMYWYRQDPGQGLRLIYYSQIVNDFQKGDIAEGYSVSREKKESFPLTVTSAQKNPTAFYLCASSVAAGTAYNEQFFGPGTRLTVL.

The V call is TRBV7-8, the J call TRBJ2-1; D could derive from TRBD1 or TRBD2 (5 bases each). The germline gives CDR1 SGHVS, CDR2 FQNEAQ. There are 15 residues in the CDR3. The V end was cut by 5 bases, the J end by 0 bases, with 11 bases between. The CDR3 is CASSPWGSSYNEQFF. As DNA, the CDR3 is TGTGCCAGCAGCCCCTGGGGGAGCTCCTACAATGAGCAGTTCTTC.

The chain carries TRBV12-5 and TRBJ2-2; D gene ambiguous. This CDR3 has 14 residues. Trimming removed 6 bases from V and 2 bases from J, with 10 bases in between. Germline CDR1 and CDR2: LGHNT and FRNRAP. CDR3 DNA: TGTGCTAGTGGCCTCGTCCCAAACACCGGGGAGCTGTTTTTT. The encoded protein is CASGLVPNTGELFF.

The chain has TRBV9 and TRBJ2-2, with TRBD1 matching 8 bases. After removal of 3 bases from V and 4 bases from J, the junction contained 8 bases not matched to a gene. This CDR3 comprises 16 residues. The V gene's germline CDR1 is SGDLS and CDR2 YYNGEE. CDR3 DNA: TGTGCCAGCAGCGGCGGACAGGGCCGAGCCACCGGGGAGCTGTTTTTT. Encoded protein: CASSGGQGRATGELFF.

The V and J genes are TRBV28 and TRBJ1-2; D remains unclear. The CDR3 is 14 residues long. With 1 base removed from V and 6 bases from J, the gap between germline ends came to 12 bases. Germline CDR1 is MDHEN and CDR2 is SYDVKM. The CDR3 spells CASSLFHTANGYTF. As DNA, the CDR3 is TGTGCCAGCAGTTTATTCCATACGGCCAATGGCTACACCTTC.

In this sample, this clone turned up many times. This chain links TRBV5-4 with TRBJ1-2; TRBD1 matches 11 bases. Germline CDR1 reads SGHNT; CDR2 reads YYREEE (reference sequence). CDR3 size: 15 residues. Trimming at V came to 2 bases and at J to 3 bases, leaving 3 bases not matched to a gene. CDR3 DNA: TGTGCCAGCAGCTTAGGACAGGGGGCCGACTATGGCTACACCTTC. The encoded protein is CASSLGQGADYGYTF.

In nucleotides, the CDR3 is TGTGCCAGCCGGGACCGCCTCGACAATGAGCAGTTCTTC. This sequence encodes CASRDRLDNEQFF. The rearrangement uses TRBV2 and TRBJ2-1; D possibly uses TRBD1 or TRBD2 (5 bases each). Germline CDR1 reads SNHLY; CDR2 reads FYNNEI. Trimming took 8 bases from V and 5 from J, leaving 13 bases between them. There are 13 residues in the CDR3.

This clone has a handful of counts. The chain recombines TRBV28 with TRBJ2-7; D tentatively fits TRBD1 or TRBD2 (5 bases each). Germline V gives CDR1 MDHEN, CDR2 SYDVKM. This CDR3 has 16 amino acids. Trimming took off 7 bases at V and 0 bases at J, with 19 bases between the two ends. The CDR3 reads CASTIGTVHSSYEQYF. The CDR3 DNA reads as TGTGCCAGCACCATAGGGACGGTACATAGCTCCTACGAGCAGTACTTC.

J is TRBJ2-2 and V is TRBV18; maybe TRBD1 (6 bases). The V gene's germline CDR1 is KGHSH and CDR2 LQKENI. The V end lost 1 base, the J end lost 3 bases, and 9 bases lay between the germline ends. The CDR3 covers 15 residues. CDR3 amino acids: CASSPRRTDTGELFF. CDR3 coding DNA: TGTGCCAGCTCACCACGCAGGACAGACACCGGGGAGCTGTTTTTT.

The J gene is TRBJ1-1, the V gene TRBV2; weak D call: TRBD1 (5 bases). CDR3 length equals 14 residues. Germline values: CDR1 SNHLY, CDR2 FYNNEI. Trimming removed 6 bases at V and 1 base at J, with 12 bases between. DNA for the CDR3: TGTGCCAGCAGACAGGACGGAGCGAACACTGAAGCTTTCTTT. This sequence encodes CASRQDGANTEAFF.

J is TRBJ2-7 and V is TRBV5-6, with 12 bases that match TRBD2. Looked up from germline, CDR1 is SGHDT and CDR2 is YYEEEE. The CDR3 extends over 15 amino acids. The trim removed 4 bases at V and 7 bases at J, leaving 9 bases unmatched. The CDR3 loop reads CASSPGGGLAGEQYF. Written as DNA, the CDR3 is TGTGCCAGCAGCCCGGGAGGGGGACTAGCGGGTGAGCAGTACTTC.

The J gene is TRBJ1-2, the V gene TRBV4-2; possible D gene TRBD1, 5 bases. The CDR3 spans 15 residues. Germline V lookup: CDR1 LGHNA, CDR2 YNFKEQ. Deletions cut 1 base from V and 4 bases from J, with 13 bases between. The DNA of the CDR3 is TGTGCCAGCAGCCAAGTTTGGGGCGCCGGCTATGGCTACACCTTC. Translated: CASSQVWGAGYGYTF.